The T cell receptor beta chain under discussion was sequenced for a study of Graves' ophthalmopathy and Graves' hyperthyroidism. The study's findings and limits: Also, most clonotypes expanded in the thyroid above 0.001 frequency appeared in blood. Forecasting of ophthalmopathy progression by the model achieved over 55% sensitivity and roughly 72% specificity.

The authors amplified TCR beta CDR3 regions, and they did so from RNA transcripts for repertoire sequencing. An initial RT-PCR round employing HTBI primers preceded a second-round multiplex PCR. TCRdb re-called the multiplex PCR reads with MiXCR, one entry per CDR3 protein. The sample has around 660,000 distinct CDR3 sequences; about 41% are singletons. This clonotype was detected only once. Antigen specificity is unknown. The CDR3 is 13 residues long. Germline V gene sequence: CDR1 SGHNT, CDR2 YYREEE (reference sequence). Trimming took off 10 bases at V and 5 bases at J, with 16 bases between the two ends. In donors with ophthalmopathy, activity was moderate-to-severe, with CAS ≥3, NOSPECS ≥4 and duration under 3 months.

The sample consisted of peripheral blood. The source of this sequence is an adult man with Graves' ophthalmopathy. The chain uses TRBV5-4 and TRBJ1-5; no firm D call. For the CDR3, the DNA is TGTGCCTGGAGTTCGTCCCGCCATCAGCCCCAGCATTTT. This encodes CAWSSSRHQPQHF.